This TCR beta chain was sequenced during a study of blood T cell repertoires in COVID-19. Profiled with immunoSEQ multiplex PCR; TCRdb holds only in-frame clones, not every one. The sample includes 360,000 or so clones, 90% of them seen just once. Germline CDR1 and CDR2: SGHTS and YDEGEE. The length of the CDR3 is 14 residues. V shed 5 bases, J shed 0 bases, and the junction held 4 bases outside the gene matches. The TCR sequence derives from a man younger than 30 with active or convalescent COVID-19. The V and J genes are TRBV5-8 and TRBJ1-2; 7 nucleotides match TRBD1. Sequencing was carried out using peripheral blood. CDR3 amino acids: CASRGTDSNYGYTF. CDR3 sequence (DNA): TGTGCCAGCAGGGGGACAGACTCTAACTATGGCTACACCTTC. Filled out from reference TRBV5-8 and TRBJ1-2, the complete variable domain reads EAGVTQSPTHLIKTRGQQATLRCSPISGHTSVYWYQQALGLGLQFLLWYDEGEERNRGNFPPRFSGRQFPNYSSELNVNALELEDSALYLCASRGTDSNYGYTFGSGTRLTVV.